This T cell receptor (beta chain) is from a study of blood T cell repertoires in COVID-19. Looking at the study overall: Acute and convalescent COVID-19 samples came from the United States, Italy and Spain. Sources were T cells, B-cell-depleted T cells, or PBMCs; the material itself was cDNA or gDNA.

Germline V CDR1 and CDR2: SGHRS, YFSETQ. The ends were cut back, 0 bases at V and 5 bases at J, with 12 bases in the middle. This CDR3 spans 14 amino acids. Per the authors' pipeline: Amplification of reference gene primers was used by the study to estimate nucleated cell counts. The protocol was immunoSEQ multiplex PCR, while the TCRdb copy is restricted to in-frame clones and leaves out a portion. Clonal size and the V and J genes are those of that table, whereas D and trimming came from the DNA. The top ten hold 4% to 5.5% of the sample, which has 85,000 or so clones, 90% to 95% seen once. The sample taken for sequencing was peripheral blood. The sequence came from a human donor with active COVID-19. The donor label of this sample is uncertain. V usage is TRBV5-1 and J usage is TRBJ2-7; possible D gene TRBD2, 6 bases. CDR3 sequence: CASSLEQSGDEQYF. CDR3 bases: TGCGCCAGCAGCTTGGAGCAGTCGGGGGACGAGCAGTACTTC.